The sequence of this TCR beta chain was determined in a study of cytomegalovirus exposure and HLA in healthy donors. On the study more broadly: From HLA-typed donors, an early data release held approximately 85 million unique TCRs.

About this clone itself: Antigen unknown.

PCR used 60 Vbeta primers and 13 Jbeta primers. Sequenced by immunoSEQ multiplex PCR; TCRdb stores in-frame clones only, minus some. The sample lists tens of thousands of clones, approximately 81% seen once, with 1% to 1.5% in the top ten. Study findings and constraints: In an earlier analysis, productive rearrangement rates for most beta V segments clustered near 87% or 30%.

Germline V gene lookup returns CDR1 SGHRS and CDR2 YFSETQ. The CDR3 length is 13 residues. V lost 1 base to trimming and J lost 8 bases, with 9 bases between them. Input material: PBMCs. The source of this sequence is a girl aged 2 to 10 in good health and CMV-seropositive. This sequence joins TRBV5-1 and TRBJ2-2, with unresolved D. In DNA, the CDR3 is TGCGCCAGCAGCTTGCAAAGTACAGGGGAGCTGTTTTTT. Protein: CASSLQSTGELFF.